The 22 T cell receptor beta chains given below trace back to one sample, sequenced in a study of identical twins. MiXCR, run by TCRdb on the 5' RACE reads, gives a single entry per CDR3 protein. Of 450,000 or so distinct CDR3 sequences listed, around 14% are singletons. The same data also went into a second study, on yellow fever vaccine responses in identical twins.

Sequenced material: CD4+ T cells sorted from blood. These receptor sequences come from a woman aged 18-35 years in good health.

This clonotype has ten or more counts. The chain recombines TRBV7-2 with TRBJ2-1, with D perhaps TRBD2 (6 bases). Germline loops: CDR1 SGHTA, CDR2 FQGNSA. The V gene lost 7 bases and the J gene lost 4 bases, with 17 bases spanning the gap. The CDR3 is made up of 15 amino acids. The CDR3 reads CASTPRGSGYNEQFF. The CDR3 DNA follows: TGTGCCAGCACCCCCCGTGGTAGCGGATACAATGAGCAGTTCTTC. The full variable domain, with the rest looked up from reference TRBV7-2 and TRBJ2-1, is GAGVSQSPSNKVTEKGKDVELRCDPISGHTALYWYRQSLGQGLEFLIYFQGNSAPDKSGLPSDRFSAERTGGSVSTLTIQRTQQEDSAVYLCASTPRGSGYNEQFFGPGTRLTVL.

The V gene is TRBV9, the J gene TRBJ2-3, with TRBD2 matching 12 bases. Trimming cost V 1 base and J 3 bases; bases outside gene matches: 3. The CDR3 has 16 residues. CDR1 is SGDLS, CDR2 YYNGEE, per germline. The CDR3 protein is CASSVTTSGGTDTQYF. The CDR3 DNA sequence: TGTGCCAGCAGCGTAACGACTAGCGGGGGTACAGATACGCAGTATTTT. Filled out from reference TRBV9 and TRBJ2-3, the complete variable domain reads DSGVTQTPKHLITATGQRVTLRCSPRSGDLSVYWYQQSLDQGLQFLIQYYNGEERAKGNILERFSAQQFPDLHSELNLSSLELGDSALYFCASSVTTSGGTDTQYFGPGTRLTVL.

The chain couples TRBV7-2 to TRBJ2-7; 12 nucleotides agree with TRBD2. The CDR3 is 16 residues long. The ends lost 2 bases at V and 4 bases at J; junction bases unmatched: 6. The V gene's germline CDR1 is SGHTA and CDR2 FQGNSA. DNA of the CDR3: TGTGCCAGCAGCTTAAAACCGGGACTAGCGGGTTACGAGCAGTACTTC. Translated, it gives CASSLKPGLAGYEQYF.

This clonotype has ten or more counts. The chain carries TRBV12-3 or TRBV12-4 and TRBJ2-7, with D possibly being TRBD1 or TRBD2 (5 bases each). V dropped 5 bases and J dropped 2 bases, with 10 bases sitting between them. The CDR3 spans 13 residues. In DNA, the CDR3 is TGTGCCAGCAGTCGGGGCCAAACCTACGAGCAGTACTTC. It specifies CASSRGQTYEQYF.

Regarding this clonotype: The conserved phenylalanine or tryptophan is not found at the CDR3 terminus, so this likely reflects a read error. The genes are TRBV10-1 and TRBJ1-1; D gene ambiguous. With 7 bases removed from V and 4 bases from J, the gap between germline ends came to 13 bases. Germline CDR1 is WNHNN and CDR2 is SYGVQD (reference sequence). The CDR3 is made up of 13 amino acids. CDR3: CASNPGSGTEAFL. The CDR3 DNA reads TGCGCCAGCAATCCGGGGTCGGGCACTGAAGCTTTCCTT.

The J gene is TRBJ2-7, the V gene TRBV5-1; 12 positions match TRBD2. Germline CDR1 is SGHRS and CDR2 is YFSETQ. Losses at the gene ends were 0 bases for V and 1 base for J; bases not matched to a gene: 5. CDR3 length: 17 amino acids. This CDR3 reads CASSLGLAGDSSYEQYF. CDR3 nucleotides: TGCGCCAGCAGCTTGGGACTAGCGGGAGATTCATCCTACGAGCAGTACTTC.

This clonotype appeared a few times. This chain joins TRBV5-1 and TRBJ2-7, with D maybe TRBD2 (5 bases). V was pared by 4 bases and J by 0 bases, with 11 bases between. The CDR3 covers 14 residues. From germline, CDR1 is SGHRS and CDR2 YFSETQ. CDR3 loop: CASSVLGSSYEQYF. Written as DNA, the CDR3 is TGCGCCAGCAGCGTCCTTGGGAGCTCCTACGAGCAGTACTTC.

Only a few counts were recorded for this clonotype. The DNA for the CDR3 is TGTGCCAGCAGACCCTTTAATTCTGTCTACGAGCAGTACTTC. Protein sequence: CASRPFNSVYEQYF. The chain uses TRBV28 and TRBJ2-7; unclear D gene. The V gene lost 6 bases and the J gene lost 3 bases, with 15 bases spanning the gap. CDR1 and CDR2 from the germline V gene are MDHEN and SYDVKM. CDR3 size: 14 residues.

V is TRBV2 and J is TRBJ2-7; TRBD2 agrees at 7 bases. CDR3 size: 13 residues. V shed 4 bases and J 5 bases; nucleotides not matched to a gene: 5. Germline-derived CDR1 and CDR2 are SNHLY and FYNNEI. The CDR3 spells CASSGKGGNEQYF. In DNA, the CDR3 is TGTGCCAGCAGTGGAAAGGGAGGGAACGAGCAGTACTTC.

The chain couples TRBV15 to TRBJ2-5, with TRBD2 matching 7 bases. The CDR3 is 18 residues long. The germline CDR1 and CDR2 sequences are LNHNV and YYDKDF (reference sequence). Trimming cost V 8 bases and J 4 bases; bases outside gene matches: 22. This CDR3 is CATSPGGGRGGLRETQYF. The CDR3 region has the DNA TGTGCCACCTCCCCCGGTGGGGGTCGCGGGGGATTAAGAGAGACCCAGTACTTC.

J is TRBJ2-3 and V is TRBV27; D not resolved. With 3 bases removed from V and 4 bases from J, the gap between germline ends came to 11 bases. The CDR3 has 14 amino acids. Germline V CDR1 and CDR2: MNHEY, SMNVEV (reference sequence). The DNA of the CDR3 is TGTGCCAGCAGTTTCCGCCCGGCGGCAGATACGCAGTATTTT. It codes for CASSFRPAADTQYF.

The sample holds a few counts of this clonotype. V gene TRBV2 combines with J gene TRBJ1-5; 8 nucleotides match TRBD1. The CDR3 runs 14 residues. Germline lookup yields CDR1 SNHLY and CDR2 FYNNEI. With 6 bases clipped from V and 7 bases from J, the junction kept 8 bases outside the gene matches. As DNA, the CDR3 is TGTGCCAGCAGACAGGACAGGGTAAGCCAGCCCCAGCATTTT. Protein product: CASRQDRVSQPQHF.

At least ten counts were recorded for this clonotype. The CDR3 loop is CASSVSSGGANEQFF. The CDR3 DNA sequence: TGTGCCAGCAGCGTATCTAGCGGGGGGGCTAACGAGCAGTTCTTC. This chain uses TRBV7-2 with TRBJ2-1; 12 nucleotides align to TRBD2. CDR1 and CDR2 from the germline V gene are SGHTA and FQGNSA. V lost 5 bases and J lost 10; bases outside the gene matches: 9. This CDR3 region has 15 residues.

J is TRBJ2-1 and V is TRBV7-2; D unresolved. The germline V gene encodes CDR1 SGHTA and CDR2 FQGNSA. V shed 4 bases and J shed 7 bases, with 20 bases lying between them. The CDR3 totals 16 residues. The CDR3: CASSSHSPLSLNEQFF. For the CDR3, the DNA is TGTGCCAGCAGCTCCCACTCGCCCCTAAGCCTTAATGAGCAGTTCTTC.

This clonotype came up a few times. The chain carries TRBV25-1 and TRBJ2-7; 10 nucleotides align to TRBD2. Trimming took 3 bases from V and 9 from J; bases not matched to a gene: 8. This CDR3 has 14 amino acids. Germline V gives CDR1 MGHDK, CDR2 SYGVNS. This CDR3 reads CASSDLIASGGQYF. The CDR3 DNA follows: TGTGCCAGCAGTGATTTAATAGCTAGCGGGGGGCAGTACTTC.

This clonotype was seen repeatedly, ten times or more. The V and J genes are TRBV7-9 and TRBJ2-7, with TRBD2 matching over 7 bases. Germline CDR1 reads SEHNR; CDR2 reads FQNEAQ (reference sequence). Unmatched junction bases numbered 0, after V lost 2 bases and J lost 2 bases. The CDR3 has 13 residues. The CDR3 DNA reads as TGTGCCAGCAGCTTACTAGCGGCCTACGAGCAGTACTTC. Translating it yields CASSLLAAYEQYF.

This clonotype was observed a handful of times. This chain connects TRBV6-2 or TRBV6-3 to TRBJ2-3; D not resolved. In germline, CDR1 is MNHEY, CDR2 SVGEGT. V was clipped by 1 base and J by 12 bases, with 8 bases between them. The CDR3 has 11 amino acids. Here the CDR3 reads CASSYFAEQYF. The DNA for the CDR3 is TGTGCCAGCAGTTACTTCGCCGAACAGTATTTT.

CDR3 loop: CAISFRDRGTSGRVNEQFF. The CDR3 DNA follows: TGTGCCATCAGTTTCCGGGACAGGGGGACTAGCGGGAGGGTGAATGAGCAGTTCTTC. The V and J genes are TRBV10-3 and TRBJ2-1; TRBD2 agrees at 16 bases. Germline loops: CDR1 ENHRY, CDR2 SYGVKD. Trimming took 5 bases from V and 7 from J; bases not matched to a gene: 14. The CDR3 is 19 amino acids.

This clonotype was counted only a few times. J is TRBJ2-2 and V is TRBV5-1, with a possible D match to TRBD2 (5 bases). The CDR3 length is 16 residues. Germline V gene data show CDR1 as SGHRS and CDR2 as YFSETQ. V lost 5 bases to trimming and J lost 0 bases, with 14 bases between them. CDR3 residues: CASSEGRTSNTGELFF. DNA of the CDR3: TGCGCCAGCAGTGAGGGTAGGACTTCGAACACCGGGGAGCTGTTTTTT.

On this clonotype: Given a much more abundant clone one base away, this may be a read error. CDR3 bases: TGTGCCAGCGGTTACGATTTTAAAGGCCACGAGCAGTACTTC. It encodes CASGYDFKGHEQYF. The chain is built from TRBV6-5 and TRBJ2-7; D uncertain. CDR1 and CDR2 (germline): MNHEY, SVGAGI. The CDR3 loop spans 14 amino acids.

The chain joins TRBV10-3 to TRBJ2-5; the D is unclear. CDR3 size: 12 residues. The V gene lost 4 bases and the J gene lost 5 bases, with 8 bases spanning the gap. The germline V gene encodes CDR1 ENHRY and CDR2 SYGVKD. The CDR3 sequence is CAISGHGETQYF. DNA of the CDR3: TGTGCCATCAGTGGTCATGGTGAGACCCAGTACTTC.

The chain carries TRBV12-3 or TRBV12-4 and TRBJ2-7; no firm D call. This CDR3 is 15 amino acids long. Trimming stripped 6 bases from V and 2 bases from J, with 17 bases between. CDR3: CASSLDANPTYEQYF. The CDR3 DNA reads TGTGCCAGCAGCCTCGATGCTAACCCAACCTACGAGCAGTACTTC.